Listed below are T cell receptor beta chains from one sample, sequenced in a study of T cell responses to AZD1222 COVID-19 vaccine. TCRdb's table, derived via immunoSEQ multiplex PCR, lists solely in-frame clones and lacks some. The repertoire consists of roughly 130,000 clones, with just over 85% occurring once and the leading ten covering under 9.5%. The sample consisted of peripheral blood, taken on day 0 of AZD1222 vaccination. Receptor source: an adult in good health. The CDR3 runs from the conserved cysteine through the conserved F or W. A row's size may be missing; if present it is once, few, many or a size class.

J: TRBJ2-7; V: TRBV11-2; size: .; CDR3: CASSRDDGGEQYF
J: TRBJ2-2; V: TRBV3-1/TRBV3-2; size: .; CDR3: CASSQGGGTPTGELFF
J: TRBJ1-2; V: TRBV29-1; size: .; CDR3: CSVVGQAVGYTF
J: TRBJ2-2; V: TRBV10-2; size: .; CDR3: CASSESGLAGANTGELFF
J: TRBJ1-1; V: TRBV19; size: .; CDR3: CASSIGGREATEAFF
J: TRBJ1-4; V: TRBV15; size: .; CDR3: CATSREGQGGEKLFF
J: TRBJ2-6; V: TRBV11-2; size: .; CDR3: CASSLILSANVLTF
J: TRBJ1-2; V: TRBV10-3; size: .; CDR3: CAISEPQGARYGYTF
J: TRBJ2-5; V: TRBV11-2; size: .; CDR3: CASSLVRGGQETQYF
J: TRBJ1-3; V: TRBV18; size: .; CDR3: CASSPDRVLRNTIYF
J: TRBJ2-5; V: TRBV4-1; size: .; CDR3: CASSPPGLGETQYF
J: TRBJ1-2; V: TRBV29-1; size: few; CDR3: CSVESVAGARYGYTF
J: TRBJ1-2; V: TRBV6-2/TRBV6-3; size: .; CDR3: CASSYSDHRDRDYGYTF
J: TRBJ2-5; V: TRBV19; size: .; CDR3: CASSISDRGRETQYF
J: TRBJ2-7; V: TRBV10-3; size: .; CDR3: CAISGLATYEQYF
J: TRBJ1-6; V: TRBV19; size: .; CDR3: CASNSGQSSYNSPLHF
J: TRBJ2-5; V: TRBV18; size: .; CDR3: CASSPTPQAEGETQYF
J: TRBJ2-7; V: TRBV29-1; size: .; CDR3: CSVVFGQLWNEQYF
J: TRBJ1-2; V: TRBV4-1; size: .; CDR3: CASSQDRDYGYTF
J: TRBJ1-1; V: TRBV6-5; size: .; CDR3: CASSYSRGGMTFF
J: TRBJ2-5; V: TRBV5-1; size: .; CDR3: CASSWRTEQETQYF
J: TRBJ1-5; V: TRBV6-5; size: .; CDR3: CASGADLSNQPQHF
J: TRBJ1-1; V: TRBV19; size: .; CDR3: CASSTPGTATMNTEAFF
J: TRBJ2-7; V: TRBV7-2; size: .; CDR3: CASSLGGSGSYEQYF
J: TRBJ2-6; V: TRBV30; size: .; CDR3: CAWNTGANVLTF
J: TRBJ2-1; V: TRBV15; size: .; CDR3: CATSRDPTGWEQFF
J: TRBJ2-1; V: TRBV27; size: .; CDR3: CASRPMSVGEQFF
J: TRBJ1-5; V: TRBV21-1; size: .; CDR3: CASSKGAGGHNQPQHF
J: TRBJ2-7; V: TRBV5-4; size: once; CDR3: CASSFTDRGRGEQYF
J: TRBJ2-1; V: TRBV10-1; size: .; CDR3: CARSGNEQFF
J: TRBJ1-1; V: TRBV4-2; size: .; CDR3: CASSVGTGGRNTEAFF
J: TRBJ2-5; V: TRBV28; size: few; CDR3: CASWTAFQETQYF
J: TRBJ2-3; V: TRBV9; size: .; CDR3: CASSAALAESFTDTQYF
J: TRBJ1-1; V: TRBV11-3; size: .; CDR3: CASSLGRASTEAFF
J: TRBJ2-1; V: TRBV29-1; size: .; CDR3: CSVEPGYNEQFF
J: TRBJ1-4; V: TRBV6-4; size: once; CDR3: CASSPQGRANEKLFF
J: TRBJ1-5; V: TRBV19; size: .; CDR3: CASRGDTQGVQPQHF
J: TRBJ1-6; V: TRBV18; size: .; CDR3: CATTLGRDSNSPLHF
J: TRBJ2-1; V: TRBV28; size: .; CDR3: CASSPRPTLGEQFF
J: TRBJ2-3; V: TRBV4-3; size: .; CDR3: CASSQDLSGLGTDTQYF
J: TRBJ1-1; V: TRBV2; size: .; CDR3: CASRKSELDMVNTEAFF
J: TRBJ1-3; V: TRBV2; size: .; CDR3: CASRRMGAGNTIYF
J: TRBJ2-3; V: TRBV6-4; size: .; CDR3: CASSERAEGFTDTQYF
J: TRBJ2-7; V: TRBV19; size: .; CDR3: CASTSGYEQYF
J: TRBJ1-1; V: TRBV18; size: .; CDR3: CASSPLTGLNTEAFF
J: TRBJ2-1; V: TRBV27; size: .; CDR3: CASSSSSLAAGGYNEQFF
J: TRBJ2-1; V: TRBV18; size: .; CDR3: CASSPRGVSSYNEQFF
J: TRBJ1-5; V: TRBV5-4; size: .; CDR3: CASSLQGPSEPQHF
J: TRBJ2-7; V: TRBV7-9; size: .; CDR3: CASSFRDGAFYEQYF
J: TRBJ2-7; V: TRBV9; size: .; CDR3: CASSVAAGGGPWGDYEQYF
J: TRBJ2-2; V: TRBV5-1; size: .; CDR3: CASSHDSYKAGELFF
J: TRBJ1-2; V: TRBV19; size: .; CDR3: CASSILGGKNYGYTF
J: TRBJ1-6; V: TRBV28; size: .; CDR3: CASSLSGTGGMAPLHF
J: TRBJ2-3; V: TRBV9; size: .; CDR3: CASSARGAGLAGTDTQYF
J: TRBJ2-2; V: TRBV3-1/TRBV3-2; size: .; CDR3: CASSQLGAGGELFF